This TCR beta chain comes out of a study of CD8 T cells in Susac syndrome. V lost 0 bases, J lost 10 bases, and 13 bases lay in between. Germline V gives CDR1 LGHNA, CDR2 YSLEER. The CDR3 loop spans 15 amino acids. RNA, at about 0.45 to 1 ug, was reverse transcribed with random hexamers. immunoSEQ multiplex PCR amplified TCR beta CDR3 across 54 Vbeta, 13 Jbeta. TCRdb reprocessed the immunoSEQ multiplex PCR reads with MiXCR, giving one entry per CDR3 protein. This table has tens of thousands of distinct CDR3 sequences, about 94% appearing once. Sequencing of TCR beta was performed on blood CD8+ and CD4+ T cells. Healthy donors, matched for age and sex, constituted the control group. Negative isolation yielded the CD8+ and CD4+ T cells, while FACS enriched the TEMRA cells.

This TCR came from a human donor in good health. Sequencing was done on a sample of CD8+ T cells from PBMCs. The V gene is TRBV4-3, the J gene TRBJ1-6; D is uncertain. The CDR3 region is CASSQEASITSPLHF. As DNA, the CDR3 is TGCGCCAGCAGCCAAGAGGCCTCGATCACCTCACCCCTCCACTTT.